This TCR beta chain stems from a study of blood T cell repertoires in COVID-19. Background on the study: PBMCs, B-cell-depleted T cells, or T cells were the source of the cDNA or gDNA that made up the material.

Per the authors' pipeline: For nucleated cells, counts were estimated from reference gene primer amplification. Here immunoSEQ multiplex PCR was the method, and the copy in TCRdb shows in-frame clones only, minus some. V and J calls and clone size follow that table, whereas D and trimming were derived from the DNA. The sample contains approximately 190,000 clones, 80% to 85% of which appear only once. The germline V gene encodes CDR1 SGHVS and CDR2 FQNEAQ. The CDR3 spans 15 residues. The ends were cut back, 6 bases at V and 0 bases at J, with 12 bases in the middle. Sequenced: peripheral blood. This clonotype was obtained from a human donor in a cohort sampled during active COVID-19. The rearrangement links TRBV7-8 to TRBJ1-3; D unresolved. CDR3 nucleotide sequence: TGTGCCAGCAGTTTGATGATTAGCTCTGGAAACACCATATATTTT. It translates to CASSLMISSGNTIYF.